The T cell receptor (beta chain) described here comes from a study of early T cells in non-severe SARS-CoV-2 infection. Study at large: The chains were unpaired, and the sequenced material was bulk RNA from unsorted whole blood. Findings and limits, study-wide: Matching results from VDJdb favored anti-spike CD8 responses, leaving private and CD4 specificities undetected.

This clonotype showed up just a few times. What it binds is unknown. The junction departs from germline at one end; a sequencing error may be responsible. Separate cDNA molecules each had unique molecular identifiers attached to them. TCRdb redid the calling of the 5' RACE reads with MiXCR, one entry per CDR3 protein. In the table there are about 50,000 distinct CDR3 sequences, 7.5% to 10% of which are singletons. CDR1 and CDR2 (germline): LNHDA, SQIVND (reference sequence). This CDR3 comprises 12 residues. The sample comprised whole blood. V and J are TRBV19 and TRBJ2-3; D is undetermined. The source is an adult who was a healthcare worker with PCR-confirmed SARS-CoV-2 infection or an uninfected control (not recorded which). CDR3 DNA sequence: TGTGCCAGTAGTGTAGAAGGTGATACGCAGTATTTT. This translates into CASSVEGDTQYF.